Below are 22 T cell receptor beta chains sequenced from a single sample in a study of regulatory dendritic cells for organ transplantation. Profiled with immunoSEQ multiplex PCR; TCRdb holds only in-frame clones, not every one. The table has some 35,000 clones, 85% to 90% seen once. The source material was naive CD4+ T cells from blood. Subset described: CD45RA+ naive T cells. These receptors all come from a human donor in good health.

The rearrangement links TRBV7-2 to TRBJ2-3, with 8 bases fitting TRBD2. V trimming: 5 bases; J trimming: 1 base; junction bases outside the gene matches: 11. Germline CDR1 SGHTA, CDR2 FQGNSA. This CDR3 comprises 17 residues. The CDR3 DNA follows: TGTGCCAGCAGCCCCCGGGACGTTAGCGGGGGCACAGATACGCAGTATTTT. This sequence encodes CASSPRDVSGGTDTQYF.

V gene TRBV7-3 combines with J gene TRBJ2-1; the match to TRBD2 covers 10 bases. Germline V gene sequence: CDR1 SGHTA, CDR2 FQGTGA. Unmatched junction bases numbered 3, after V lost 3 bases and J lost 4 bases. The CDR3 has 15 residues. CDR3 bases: TGTGCCAGCAGCTTGGGACTAGCGCTTTACAATGAGCAGTTCTTC. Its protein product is CASSLGLALYNEQFF.

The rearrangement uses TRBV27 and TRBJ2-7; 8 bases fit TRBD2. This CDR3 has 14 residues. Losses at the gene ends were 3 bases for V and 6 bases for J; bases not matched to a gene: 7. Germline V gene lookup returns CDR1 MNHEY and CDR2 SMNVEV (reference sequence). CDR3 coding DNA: TGTGCCAGCAGTTTCTTAGCGGGAAGGGGCGAGCAGTACTTC. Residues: CASSFLAGRGEQYF.

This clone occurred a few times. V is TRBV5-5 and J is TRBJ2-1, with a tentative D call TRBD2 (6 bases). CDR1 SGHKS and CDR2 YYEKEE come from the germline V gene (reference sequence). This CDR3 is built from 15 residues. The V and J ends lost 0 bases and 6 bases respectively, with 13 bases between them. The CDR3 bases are TGTGCCAGCAGCTTGGCTGCGGGATTCAGCAATGAGCAGTTCTTC. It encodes CASSLAAGFSNEQFF.

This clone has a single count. The CDR3 protein is CASSSTGTGETQYF. In DNA form, the CDR3 reads TGTGCCAGCAGCTCGACCGGGACAGGAGAGACCCAGTACTTC. This chain uses TRBV7-9 with TRBJ2-5; TRBD1 matches at 8 bases. CDR3 length: 14 amino acids. Germline CDR1 SEHNR, CDR2 FQNEAQ (reference sequence). The trim removed 4 bases at V and 4 bases at J, leaving 5 bases unmatched.

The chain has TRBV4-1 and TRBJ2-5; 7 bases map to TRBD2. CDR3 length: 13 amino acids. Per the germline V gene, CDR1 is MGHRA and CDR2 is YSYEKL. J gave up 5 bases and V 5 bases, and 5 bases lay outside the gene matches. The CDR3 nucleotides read TGCGCCAGCAGCGCGGGGGATGGGGAGACCCAGTACTTC. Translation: CASSAGDGETQYF.

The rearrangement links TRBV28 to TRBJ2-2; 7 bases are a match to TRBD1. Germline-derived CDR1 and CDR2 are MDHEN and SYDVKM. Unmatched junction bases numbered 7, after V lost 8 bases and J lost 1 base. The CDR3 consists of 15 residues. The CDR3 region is CASGETGLNTGELFF. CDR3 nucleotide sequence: TGTGCCAGCGGGGAGACAGGGCTGAACACCGGGGAGCTGTTTTTT.

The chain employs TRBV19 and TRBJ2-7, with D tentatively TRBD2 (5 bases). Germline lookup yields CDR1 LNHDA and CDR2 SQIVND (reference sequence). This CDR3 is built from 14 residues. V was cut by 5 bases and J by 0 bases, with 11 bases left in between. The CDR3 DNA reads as TGTGCCAGTAGTGTAAAAGAGGGCTCCTACGAGCAGTACTTC. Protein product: CASSVKEGSYEQYF. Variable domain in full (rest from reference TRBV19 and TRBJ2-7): DGGITQSPKYLFRKEGQNVTLSCEQNLNHDAMYWYRQDPGQGLRLIYYSQIVNDFQKGDIAEGYSVSREKKESFPLTVTSAQKNPTAFYLCASSVKEGSYEQYFGPGTRLTVT.

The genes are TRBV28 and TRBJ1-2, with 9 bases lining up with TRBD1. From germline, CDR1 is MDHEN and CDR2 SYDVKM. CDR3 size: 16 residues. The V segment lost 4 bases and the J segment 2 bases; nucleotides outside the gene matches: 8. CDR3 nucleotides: TGTGCCAGCAGTTCCCCGACAGGGGGAACAAACTATGGCTACACCTTC. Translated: CASSSPTGGTNYGYTF.

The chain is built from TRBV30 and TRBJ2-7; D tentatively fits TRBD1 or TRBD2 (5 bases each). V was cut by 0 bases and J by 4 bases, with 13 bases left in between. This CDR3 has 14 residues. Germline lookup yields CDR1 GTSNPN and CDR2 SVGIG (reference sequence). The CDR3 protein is CAWSVKAGRYEQYF. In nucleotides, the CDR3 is TGTGCCTGGAGTGTAAAGGCAGGGAGATACGAGCAGTACTTC. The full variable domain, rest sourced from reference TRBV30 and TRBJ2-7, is SQTIHQWPATLVQPVGSPLSLECTVEGTSNPNLYWYRQAAGRGLQLLFYSVGIGQISSEVPQNLSASRPQDRQFILSSKKLLLSDSGFYLCAWSVKAGRYEQYFGPGTRLTVT.

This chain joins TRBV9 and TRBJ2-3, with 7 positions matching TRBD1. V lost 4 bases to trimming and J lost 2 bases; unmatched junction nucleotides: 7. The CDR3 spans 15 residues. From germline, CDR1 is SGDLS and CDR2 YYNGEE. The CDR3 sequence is CASSPGTVHTDTQYF. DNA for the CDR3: TGTGCCAGCAGCCCCGGGACAGTCCACACAGATACGCAGTATTTT.

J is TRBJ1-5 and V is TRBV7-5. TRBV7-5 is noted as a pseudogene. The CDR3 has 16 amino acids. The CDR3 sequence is CARSLDFWVLGQPQHF. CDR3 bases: TGTGCCAGAAGCTTAGACTTTTGGGTTTTAGGTCAGCCCCAGCATTTT.

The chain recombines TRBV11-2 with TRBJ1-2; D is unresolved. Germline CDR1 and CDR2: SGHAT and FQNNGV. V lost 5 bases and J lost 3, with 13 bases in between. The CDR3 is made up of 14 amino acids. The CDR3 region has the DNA TGTGCCAGCAGCCCAAGGGCACTCTACTATGGCTACACCTTC. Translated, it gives CASSPRALYYGYTF.

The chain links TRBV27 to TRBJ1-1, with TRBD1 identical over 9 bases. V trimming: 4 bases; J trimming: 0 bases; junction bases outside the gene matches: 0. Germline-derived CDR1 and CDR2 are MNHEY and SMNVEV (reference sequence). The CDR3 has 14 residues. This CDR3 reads CASSWDRVNTEAFF. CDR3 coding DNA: TGTGCCAGCAGTTGGGACAGGGTGAACACTGAAGCTTTCTTT.

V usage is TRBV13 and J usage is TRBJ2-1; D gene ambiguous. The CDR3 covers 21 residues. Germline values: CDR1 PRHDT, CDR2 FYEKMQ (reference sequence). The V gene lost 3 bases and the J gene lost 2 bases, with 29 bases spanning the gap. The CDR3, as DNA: TGTGCCAGCAGCTTTGGGTCTGGGTCAGGTATCCCTCTTGGCCCCTACAATGAGCAGTTCTTC. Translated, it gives CASSFGSGSGIPLGPYNEQFF.

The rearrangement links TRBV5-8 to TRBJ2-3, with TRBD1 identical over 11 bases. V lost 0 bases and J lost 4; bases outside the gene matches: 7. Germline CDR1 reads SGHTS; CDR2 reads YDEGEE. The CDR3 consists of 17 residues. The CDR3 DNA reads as TGTGCCAGCAGCTTGGACCGGGACAGGGGGTTAGCAGATACGCAGTATTTT. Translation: CASSLDRDRGLADTQYF.

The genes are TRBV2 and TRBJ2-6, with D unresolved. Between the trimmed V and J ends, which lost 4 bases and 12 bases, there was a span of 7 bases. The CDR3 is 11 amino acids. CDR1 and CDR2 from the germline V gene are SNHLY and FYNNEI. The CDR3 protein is CASSVVPVLTF. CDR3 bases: TGTGCCAGCAGTGTTGTGCCCGTCCTGACTTTC.

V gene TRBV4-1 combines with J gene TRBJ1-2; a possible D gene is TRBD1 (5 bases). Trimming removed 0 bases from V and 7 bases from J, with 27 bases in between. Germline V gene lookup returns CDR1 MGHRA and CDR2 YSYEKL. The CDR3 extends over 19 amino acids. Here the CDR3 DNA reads TGCGCCAGCAGCCAAGATGGGACTCCACGTATCGGGAGCTTTAGTGGCTACACCTTC. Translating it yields CASSQDGTPRIGSFSGYTF.

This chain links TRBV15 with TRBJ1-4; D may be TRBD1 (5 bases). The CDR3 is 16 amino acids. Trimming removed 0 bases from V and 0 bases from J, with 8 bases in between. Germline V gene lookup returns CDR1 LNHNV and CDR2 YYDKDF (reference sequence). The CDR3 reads CATSRDMGATNEKLFF. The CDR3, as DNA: TGTGCCACCAGCAGAGATATGGGGGCAACTAATGAAAAACTGTTTTTT.

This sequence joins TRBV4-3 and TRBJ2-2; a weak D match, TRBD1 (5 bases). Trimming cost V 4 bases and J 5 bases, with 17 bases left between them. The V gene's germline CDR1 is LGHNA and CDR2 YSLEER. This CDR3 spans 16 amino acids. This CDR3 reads CASSLLMTETTGELFF. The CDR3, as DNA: TGCGCCAGCAGCCTACTAATGACAGAAACAACCGGGGAGCTGTTTTTT.

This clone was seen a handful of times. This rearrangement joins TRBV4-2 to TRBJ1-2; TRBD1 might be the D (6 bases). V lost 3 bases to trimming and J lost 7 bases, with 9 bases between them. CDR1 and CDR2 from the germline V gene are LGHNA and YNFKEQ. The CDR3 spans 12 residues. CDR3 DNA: TGTGCCAGCAGCCAGGCGACAGGTGGCTACACCTTC. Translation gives CASSQATGGYTF.

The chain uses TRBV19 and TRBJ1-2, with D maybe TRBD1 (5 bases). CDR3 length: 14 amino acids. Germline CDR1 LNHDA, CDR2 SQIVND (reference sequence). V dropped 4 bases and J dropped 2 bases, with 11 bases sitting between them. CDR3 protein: CASSRQSRNYGYTF. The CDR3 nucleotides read TGTGCCAGTAGTAGACAGAGCAGGAACTATGGCTACACCTTC. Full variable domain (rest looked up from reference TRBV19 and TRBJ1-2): DGGITQSPKYLFRKEGQNVTLSCEQNLNHDAMYWYRQDPGQGLRLIYYSQIVNDFQKGDIAEGYSVSREKKESFPLTVTSAQKNPTAFYLCASSRQSRNYGYTFGSGTRLTVV.